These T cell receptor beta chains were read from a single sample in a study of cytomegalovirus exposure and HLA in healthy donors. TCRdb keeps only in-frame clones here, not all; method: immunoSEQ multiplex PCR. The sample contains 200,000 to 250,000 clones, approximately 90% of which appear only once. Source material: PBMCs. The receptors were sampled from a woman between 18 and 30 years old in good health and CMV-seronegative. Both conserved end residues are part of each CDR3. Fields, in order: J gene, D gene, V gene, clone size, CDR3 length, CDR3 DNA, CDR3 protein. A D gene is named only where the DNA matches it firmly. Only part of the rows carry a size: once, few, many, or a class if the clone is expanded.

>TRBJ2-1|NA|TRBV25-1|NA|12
TGTGCCAGCAGTGTAAGTAAGCGCGAGCAGTTCTTC
CASSVSKREQFF
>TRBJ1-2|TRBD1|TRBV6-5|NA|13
TGTGCCAGCAGTGAAGGACAGGGCTATGGCTACACCTTC
CASSEGQGYGYTF
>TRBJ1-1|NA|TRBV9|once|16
TGTGCCAGCAGGCTCCGGGAGGGAGAAGGAAACACTGAAGCTTTCTTT
CASRLREGEGNTEAFF
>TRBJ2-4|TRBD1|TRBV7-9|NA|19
TGTGCCAGCAGCTCTCTAACGCGGACAGGGGGCCGAGCCAAAAACATTCAGTACTTC
CASSSLTRTGGRAKNIQYF
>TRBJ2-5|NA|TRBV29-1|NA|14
TGCAGCGTAGTCGGCGGGGCTGTAGAAGAGACCCAGTACTTC
CSVVGGAVEETQYF
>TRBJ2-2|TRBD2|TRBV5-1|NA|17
TGCGCCAGCAGCTTGCAACGAAGCGGGGGGAACACCGGGGAGCTGTTTTTT
CASSLQRSGGNTGELFF
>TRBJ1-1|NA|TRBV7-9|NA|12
TGTGCCAGCAGTACAGGGTACACTGAAGCTTTCTTT
CASSTGYTEAFF
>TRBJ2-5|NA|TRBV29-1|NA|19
TGCAGCGTTGAAGATCCTCGCGCGGATTACAGGGCAGCCCAAGAGACCCAGTACTTC
CSVEDPRADYRAAQETQYF
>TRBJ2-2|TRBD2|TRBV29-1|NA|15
TGCAGCGTTGAGAGGCCGCCTAGCGGTGCCGGGGAGCTGTTTTTT
CSVERPPSGAGELFF
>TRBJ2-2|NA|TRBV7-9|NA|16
TGTGCCAGCAGCTCAAACAGGGACGAAGTGGCCGGGGAGCTGTTTTTT
CASSSNRDEVAGELFF
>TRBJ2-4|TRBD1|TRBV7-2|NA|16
TGTGCCAGCAGCACCCAGGGGGCCCCAGCCAAAAACATTCAGTACTTC
CASSTQGAPAKNIQYF
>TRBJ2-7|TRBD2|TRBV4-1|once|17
TGCGCCAGCAGCCAAGAGGCAGGGACTACCCCAGGGTACGAGCAGTACTTC
CASSQEAGTTPGYEQYF
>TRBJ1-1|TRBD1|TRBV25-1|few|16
TGTGCCAGCAGTGTCCAACAGGGGGCACGGAGTACTGAAGCTTTCTTT
CASSVQQGARSTEAFF
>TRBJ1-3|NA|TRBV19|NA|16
TGTGCCAGTAGTATGCCCCGCTACCTCTCTGGAAACACCATATATTTT
CASSMPRYLSGNTIYF
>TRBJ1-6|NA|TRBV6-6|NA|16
TGTGCCAGCTTTTTAGACGGACCGACAGCCCATTCACCCCTCCACTTT
CASFLDGPTAHSPLHF